The text below deals with one TCR beta chain. Primers used in a second PCR of about 6 to 11 cycles were a sample-barcoded 5' primer and a J-beta primer mix. TCRdb used MiXCR to reprocess the 5' RACE reads, holding one entry per CDR3 protein. Of approximately 760,000 distinct CDR3 sequences listed, approximately 25% were seen once; the top ten hold roughly a tenth. The V and J ends lost 3 bases and 4 bases respectively, with 9 bases between them. This CDR3 has 13 amino acids. This record belongs to a study of blood T cells in healthy people across ages. These sequences were also reported in another study, on T cells of mothers and their children.

V usage is TRBV12-3 or TRBV12-4 and J usage is TRBJ1-1; D ambiguous. Sequenced: blood. The sequence was obtained from a boy younger than 18 in good health. CDR3 residues: CASSFESATEAFF. The CDR3 DNA follows: TGTGCCAGCAGTTTCGAGAGTGCCACTGAAGCTTTCTTT.